The source of this TCR beta chain is a study of blood T cell repertoires in COVID-19. In the study overall: Whether acute or convalescent, the COVID-19 samples came from the United States, Italy and Spain. PBMCs, B-cell-depleted T cells, or T cells were the source of the cDNA or gDNA that made up the material.

The CDR3 is 15 residues long. The germline gives CDR1 SGHRS, CDR2 YFSETQ. Unmatched junction bases numbered 13, after V lost 4 bases and J lost 9 bases. The table lists this clone with a count of one. Per the original data handling: Amplification of reference gene primers provided the estimated nucleated cell counts. The method was immunoSEQ multiplex PCR; TCRdb's version includes in-frame clones alone and lacks a portion of them. For V, J and clone size, that table is used; D and trimming come from the DNA. The table lists 150,000 to 200,000 clones, approximately 88% of them singletons. The chain uses TRBV5-1 and TRBJ2-1, with 7 bases fitting TRBD1. Material for sequencing was peripheral blood. The source is a woman in her 30s with acute or convalescent COVID-19. The CDR3 bases are TGCGCCAGCAGCCGTACGACAGGGCGGGCCAGTGAGCAGTTCTTC. Amino acids: CASSRTTGRASEQFF. Full variable domain (remainder filled in from reference TRBV5-1 and TRBJ2-1): KAGVTQTPRYLIKTRGQQVTLSCSPISGHRSVSWYQQTPGQGLQFLFEYFSETQRNKGNFPGRFSGRQFSNSRSEMNVSTLELGDSALYLCASSRTTGRASEQFFGPGTRLTVL.